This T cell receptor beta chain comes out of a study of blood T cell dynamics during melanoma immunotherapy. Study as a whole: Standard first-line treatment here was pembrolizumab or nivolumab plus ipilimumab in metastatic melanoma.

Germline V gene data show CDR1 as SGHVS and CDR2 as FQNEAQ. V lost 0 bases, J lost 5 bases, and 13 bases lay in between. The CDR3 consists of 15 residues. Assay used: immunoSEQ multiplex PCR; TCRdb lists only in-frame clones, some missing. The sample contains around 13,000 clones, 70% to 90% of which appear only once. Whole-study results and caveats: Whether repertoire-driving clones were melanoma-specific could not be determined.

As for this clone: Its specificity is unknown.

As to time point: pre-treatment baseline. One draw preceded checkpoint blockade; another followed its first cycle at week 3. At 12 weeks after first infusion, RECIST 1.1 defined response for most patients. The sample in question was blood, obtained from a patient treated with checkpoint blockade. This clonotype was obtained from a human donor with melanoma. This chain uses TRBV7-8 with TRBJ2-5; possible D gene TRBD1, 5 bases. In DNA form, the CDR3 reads TGTGCCAGCAGCTTAGCCAGGGCAGTTTCGGAGACCCAGTACTTC. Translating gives CASSLARAVSETQYF.